Following are 10 T cell receptor beta chains from one sample sequenced in a study of blood T cell repertoires in COVID-19. Measured with immunoSEQ multiplex PCR; TCRdb has only the in-frame clones, and not every one. The repertoire holds 230,000 or so clones, about 80% seen once, with approximately 4.4% in the top ten. Material for sequencing was peripheral blood. The source of these receptors is a man aged 45-60 years with active or convalescent COVID-19.

The V call is TRBV6-2 or TRBV6-3, the J call TRBJ2-2; TRBD1 is a possible D gene (6 bases). The length of the CDR3 is 17 residues. The germline V gene has CDR1 MNHEY and CDR2 SVGEGT. The ends were cut back, 0 bases at V and 1 base at J, with 12 bases in the middle. In nucleotides, the CDR3 is TGTGCCAGCAGTTACTCCTCGGACAGAAAGAACACCGGGGAGCTGTTTTTT. Its translation is CASSYSSDRKNTGELFF.

CDR3 residues: CASSLRGLEGYTF. CDR3 nucleotides: TGTGCCAGCAGCTTGAGGGGGCTTGAGGGCTACACCTTC. This chain uses TRBV7-8 with TRBJ1-2; 7 nucleotides match TRBD1. From germline, CDR1 is SGHVS and CDR2 FQNEAQ. There are 13 residues in the CDR3. The V gene end was trimmed by 3 bases and the J gene end by 8 bases; junction bases not matched to a gene: 6.

This sequence joins TRBV3-1 (or the pseudogene TRBV3-2) and TRBJ2-7; D may be TRBD1 (6 bases). The CDR3 runs 13 residues. The V end lost 3 bases, the J end lost 1 base, and 7 bases lay between the germline ends. CDR1 is LGHDT, CDR2 YNNKEL, per germline (reference sequence). This CDR3 reads CASSQGASYEQYF. CDR3 DNA sequence: TGTGCCAGCAGCCAGGGGGCGTCCTACGAGCAGTACTTC.

The CDR3 DNA reads TGTGCCAGCAGTGAGATGCGGATCGGAGCGTTAAACACCGGGGAGCTGTTTTTT. Its protein product is CASSEMRIGALNTGELFF. The chain combines TRBV2 with TRBJ2-2; no reliable D call. Germline V lookup: CDR1 SNHLY, CDR2 FYNNEI. V was clipped by 3 bases and J by 2 bases, with 19 bases between them. The CDR3 spans 18 residues.

The J gene is TRBJ1-5, the V gene TRBV6-2 or TRBV6-3; 7 bases align to TRBD1. The CDR3 consists of 15 residues. The germline V gene encodes CDR1 MNHEY and CDR2 SVGEGT. Trimming took 5 bases from V and 2 from J; bases not matched to a gene: 6. The CDR3 DNA sequence: TGTGCCAGCAGTCCCAGGGGGATCGGCAATCAGCCCCAGCATTTT. It yields the protein CASSPRGIGNQPQHF.

This rearrangement joins TRBV6-1 to TRBJ2-5, with D hard to call. The CDR3 has 15 amino acids. V gave up 0 bases and J gave up 5 bases, with 13 bases separating them. Germline CDR1 MNHNS, CDR2 SASEGT. CDR3 amino acids: CASSEALTFGETQYF. CDR3 DNA sequence: TGTGCCAGCAGTGAAGCCTTGACATTTGGGGAGACCCAGTACTTC.

This clone was seen only a few times. CDR3 nucleotide sequence: TGCGCCAGCAGCTTGGGAGAGGGTATGAACACTGAAGCTTTCTTT. Its translation: CASSLGEGMNTEAFF. The gene calls are TRBV5-1 and TRBJ1-1; D unresolved. Germline values: CDR1 SGHRS, CDR2 YFSETQ. The CDR3 runs to 15 residues. Trimming cost V 0 bases and J 0 bases, with 9 bases left between them.

The rearrangement links TRBV19 to TRBJ2-7; 7 positions match TRBD1. This CDR3 is 15 amino acids long. CDR1 and CDR2 (germline): LNHDA, SQIVND (reference sequence). V lost 0 bases and J lost 2; bases outside the gene matches: 4. In DNA form, the CDR3 reads TGTGCCAGTAGTATAGATCGGGACAGCACCTACGAGCAGTACTTC. This gives the protein CASSIDRDSTYEQYF.

The chain recombines TRBV6-1 with TRBJ2-1; TRBD1 is a possible D gene (5 bases). The germline V gene has CDR1 MNHNS and CDR2 SASEGT. CDR3 size: 14 residues. V was trimmed by 3 bases and J by 4 bases, leaving 10 bases between them. The CDR3 DNA reads TGTGCCAGCAGTGAGGCAGGGTCGTACAATGAGCAGTTCTTC. Translation: CASSEAGSYNEQFF.

The chain links TRBV7-9 to TRBJ1-4; D is unclear. The CDR3 runs 15 residues. Germline lookup yields CDR1 SEHNR and CDR2 FQNEAQ (reference sequence). Trimming pared 4 bases from V and 3 bases from J, leaving 12 bases between. The CDR3 coding sequence is TGTGCCAGCAGCTCAGACGGGGTGGCTAATGAAAAACTGTTTTTT. This gives the protein CASSSDGVANEKLFF.